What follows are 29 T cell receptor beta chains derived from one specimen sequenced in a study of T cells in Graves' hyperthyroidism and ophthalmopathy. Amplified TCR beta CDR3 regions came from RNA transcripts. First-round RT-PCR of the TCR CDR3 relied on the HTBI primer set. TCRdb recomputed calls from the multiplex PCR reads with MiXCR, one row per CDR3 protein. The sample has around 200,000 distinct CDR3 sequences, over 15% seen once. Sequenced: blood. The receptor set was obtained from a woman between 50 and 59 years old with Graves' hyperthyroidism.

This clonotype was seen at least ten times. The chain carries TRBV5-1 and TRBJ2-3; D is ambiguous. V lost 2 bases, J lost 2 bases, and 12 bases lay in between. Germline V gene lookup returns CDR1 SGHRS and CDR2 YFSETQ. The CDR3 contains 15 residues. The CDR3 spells CASSFGRASTDTQYF. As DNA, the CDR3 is TGCGCCAGCAGCTTCGGAAGGGCCTCCACAGATACGCAGTATTTT.

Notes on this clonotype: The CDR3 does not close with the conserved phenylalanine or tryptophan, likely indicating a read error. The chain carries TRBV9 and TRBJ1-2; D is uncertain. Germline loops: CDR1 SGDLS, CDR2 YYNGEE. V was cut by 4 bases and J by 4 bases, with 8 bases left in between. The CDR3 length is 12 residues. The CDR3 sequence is CASSPAGYGYTL. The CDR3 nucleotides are TGTGCCAGCAGCCCCGCAGGCTATGGCTACACCCTC.

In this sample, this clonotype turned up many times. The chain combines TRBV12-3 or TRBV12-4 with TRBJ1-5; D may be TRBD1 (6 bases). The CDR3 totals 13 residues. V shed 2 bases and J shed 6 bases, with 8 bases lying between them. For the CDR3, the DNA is TGTGCCAGCAGTTTAACAGGGAGTCAGCCCCAGCATTTT. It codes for CASSLTGSQPQHF.

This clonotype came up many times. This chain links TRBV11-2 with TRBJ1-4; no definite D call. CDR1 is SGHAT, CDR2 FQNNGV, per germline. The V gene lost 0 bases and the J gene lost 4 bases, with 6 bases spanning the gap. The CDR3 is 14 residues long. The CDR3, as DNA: TGTGCCAGCAGCTTAGAACGGCTTAATGAAAAACTGTTTTTT. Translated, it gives CASSLERLNEKLFF.

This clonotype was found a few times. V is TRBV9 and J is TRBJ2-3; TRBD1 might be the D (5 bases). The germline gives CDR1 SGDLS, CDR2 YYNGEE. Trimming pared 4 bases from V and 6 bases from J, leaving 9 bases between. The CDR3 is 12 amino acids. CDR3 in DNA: TGTGCCAGCAGCTTTAGGGGTGATACGCAGTATTTT. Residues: CASSFRGDTQYF.

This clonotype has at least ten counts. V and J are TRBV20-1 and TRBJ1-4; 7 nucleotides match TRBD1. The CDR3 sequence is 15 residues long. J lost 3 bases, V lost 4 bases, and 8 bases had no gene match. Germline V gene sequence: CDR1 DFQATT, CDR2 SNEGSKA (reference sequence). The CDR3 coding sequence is TGCAGTGCTAACCGGGACAGTCTCTCTAATGAAAAACTGTTTTTT. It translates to CSANRDSLSNEKLFF.

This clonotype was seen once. Here the CDR3 DNA reads TGTGCCACCGAACGGTTAGAGACCCAGTACTTC. Residues: CATERLETQYF. J is TRBJ2-5 and V is TRBV28; D unclear. Trimming removed 10 bases at V and 4 bases at J, with 10 bases between. The CDR3 has 11 amino acids. Looked up from germline, CDR1 is MDHEN and CDR2 is SYDVKM.

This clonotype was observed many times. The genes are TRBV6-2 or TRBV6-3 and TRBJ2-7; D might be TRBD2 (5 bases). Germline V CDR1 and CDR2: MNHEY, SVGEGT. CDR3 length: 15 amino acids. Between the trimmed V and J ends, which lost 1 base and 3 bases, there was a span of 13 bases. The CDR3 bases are TGTGCCAGCAGTTACTTTCCTAGCTCCTACTACGAGCAGTACTTC. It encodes CASSYFPSSYYEQYF.

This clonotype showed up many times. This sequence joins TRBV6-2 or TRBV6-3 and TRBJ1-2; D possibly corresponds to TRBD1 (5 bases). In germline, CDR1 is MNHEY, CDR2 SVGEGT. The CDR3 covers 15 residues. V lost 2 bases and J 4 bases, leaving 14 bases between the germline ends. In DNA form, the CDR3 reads TGTGCCAGCAGTTACCTGGGCAGGGCCCTCTATGGCTACACCTTC. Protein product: CASSYLGRALYGYTF.

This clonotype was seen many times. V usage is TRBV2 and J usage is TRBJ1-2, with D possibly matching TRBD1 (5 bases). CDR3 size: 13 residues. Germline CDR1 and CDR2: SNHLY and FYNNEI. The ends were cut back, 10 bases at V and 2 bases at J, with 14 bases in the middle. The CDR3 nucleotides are TGTGCCACCAAACAGACAGCAAACTATGGCTACACCTTC. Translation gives CATKQTANYGYTF.

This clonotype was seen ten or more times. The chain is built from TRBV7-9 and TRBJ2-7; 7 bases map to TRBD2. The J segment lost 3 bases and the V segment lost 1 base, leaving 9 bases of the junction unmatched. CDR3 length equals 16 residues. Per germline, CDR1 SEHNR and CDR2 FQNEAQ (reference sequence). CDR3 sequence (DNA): TGTGCCAGCAGCTTAGTGGGGCGGGGGAGTGTCTACGAGCAGTACTTC. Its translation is CASSLVGRGSVYEQYF.

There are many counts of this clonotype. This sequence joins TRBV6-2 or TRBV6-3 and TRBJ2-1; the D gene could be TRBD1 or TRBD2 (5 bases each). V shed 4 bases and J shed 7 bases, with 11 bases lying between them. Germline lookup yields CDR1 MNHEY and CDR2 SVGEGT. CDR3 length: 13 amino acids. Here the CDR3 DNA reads TGTGCCAGCAGTTTAGTTTGGGGGAATGAGCAGTTCTTC. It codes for CASSLVWGNEQFF.

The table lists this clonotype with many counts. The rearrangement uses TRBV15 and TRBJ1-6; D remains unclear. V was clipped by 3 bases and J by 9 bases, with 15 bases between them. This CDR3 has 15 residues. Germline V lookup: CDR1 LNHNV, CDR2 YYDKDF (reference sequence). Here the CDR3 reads CATSRPRGVGSPLHF. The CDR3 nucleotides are TGTGCCACCAGCAGGCCCCGTGGGGTCGGTTCACCCCTCCACTTT.

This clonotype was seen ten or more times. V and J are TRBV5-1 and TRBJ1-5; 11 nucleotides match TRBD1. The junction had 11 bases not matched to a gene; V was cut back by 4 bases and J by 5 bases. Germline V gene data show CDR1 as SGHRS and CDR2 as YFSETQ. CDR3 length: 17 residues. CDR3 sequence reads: CASSLGTGGLLHQPQHF. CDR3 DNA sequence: TGCGCCAGCAGCCTAGGGACAGGGGGACTTCTACATCAGCCCCAGCATTTT.

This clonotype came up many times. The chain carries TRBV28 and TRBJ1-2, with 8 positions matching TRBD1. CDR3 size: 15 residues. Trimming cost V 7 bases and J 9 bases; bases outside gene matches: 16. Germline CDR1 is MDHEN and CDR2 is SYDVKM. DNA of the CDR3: TGTGCCAGCACCACCCGAGGACAGGGCAGATATCGCTACACCTTC. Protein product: CASTTRGQGRYRYTF.

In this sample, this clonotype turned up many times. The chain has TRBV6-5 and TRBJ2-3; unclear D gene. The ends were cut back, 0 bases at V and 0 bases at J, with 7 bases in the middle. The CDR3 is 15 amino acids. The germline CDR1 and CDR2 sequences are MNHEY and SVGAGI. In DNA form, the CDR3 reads TGTGCCAGCAGTTACTCTGCCGCTAGCACAGATACGCAGTATTTT. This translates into CASSYSAASTDTQYF.

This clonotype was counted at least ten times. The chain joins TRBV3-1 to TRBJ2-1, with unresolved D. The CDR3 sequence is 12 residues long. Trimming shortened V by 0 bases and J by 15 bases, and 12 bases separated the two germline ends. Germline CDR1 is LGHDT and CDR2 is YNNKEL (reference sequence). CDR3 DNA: TGTGCCAGCAGCCAAGATTACGGCAGGCGGTTCTTC. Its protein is CASSQDYGRRFF.

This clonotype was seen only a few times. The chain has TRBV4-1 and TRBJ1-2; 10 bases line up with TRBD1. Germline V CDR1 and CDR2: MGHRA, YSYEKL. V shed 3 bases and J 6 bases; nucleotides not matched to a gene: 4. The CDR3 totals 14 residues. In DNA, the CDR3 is TGCGCCAGCAGCCATGGACAGGGGGTAAATGGCTACACCTTC. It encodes CASSHGQGVNGYTF.

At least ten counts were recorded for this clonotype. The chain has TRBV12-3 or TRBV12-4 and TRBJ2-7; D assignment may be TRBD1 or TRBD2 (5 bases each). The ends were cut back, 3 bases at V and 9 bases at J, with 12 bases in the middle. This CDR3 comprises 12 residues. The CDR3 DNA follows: TGTGCCAGCAGTTTTTACGGGGCGGTGCAGTACTTC. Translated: CASSFYGAVQYF.

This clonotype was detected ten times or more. CDR3 sequence (DNA): TGTGCCAGCTCATCGGCAGGTTTGGAGACCCAGTACTTC. It yields the protein CASSSAGLETQYF. The chain joins TRBV18 to TRBJ2-5, with unresolved D. Germline V gene data show CDR1 as KGHSH and CDR2 as LQKENI. V was cut by 5 bases and J by 5 bases, with 12 bases left in between. This CDR3 region has 13 residues.

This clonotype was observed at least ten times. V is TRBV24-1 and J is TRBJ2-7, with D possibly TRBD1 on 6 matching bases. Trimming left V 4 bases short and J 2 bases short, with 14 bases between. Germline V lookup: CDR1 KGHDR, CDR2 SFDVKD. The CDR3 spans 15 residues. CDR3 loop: CATSDPRTAAYEQYF. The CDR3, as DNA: TGTGCCACCAGTGACCCTCGGACAGCGGCCTACGAGCAGTACTTC.

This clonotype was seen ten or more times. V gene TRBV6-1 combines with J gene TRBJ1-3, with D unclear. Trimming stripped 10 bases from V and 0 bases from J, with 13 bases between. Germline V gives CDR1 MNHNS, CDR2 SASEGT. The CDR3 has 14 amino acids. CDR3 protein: CATGSLFSGNTIYF. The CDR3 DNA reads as TGTGCCACCGGAAGCCTCTTCTCTGGAAACACCATATATTTT.

For the CDR3, the DNA is TGTGCTAGTGGTTTTACAGGGATCTCGTATGGCTACACCTTC. Protein product: CASGFTGISYGYTF. The chain recombines TRBV12-5 with TRBJ1-2, with a possible D match to TRBD1 (6 bases). The CDR3 sequence is 14 residues long. Germline CDR1 and CDR2: LGHNT and FRNRAP. V lost 3 bases, J lost 5 bases, and 13 bases lay in between.

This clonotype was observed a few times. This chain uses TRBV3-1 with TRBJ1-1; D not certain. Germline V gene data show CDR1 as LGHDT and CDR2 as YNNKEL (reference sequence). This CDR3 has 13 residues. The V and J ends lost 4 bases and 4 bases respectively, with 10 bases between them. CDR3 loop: CASSPRAATEAFF. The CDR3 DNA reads TGTGCCAGCAGCCCCAGAGCCGCCACTGAAGCTTTCTTT.

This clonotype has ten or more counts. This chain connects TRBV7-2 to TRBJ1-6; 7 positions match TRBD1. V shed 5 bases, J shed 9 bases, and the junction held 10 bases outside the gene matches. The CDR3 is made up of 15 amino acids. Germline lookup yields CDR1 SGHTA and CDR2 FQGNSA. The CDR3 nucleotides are TGTGCCAGCAGCCTACAGGGGCCCATGGGTTCACCCCTCCACTTT. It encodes CASSLQGPMGSPLHF.

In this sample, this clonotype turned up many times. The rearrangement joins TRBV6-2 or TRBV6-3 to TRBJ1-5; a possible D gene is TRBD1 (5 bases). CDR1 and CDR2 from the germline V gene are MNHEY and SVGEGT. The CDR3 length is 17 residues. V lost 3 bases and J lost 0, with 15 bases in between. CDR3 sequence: CASSYPNGGASNQPQHF. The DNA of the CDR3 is TGTGCCAGCAGTTATCCGAACGGCGGGGCTAGCAATCAGCCCCAGCATTTT.

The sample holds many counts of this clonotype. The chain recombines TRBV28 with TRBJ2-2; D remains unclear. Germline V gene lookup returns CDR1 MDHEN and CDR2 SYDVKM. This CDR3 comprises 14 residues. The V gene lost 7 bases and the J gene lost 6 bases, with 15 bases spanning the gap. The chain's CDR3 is CASNPVTVSGELFF. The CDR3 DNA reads TGTGCCAGCAACCCGGTCACCGTGTCCGGGGAGCTGTTTTTT.

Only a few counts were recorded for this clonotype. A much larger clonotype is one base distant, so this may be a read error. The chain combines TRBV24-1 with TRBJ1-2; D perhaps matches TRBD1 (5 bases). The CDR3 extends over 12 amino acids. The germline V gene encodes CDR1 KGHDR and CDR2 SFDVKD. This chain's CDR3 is CATSGSGFGYAF. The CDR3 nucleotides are TGTGCCACCAGTGGTTCAGGGTTTGGCTACGCCTTC.

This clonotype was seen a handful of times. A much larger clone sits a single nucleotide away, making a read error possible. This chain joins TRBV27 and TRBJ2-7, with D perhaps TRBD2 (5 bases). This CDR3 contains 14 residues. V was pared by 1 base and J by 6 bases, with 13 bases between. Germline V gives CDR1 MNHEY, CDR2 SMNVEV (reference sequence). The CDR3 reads CASSLYPRTSEQYF. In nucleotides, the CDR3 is TGTGCCAGCAGTTTATACCCCAGGACTTCCGAGCAGTACTTC.